Listed here are 12 T cell receptor beta chains from one sample, sequenced in a study of CD8 T cells in ankylosing spondylitis. TCRdb passed the 5' RACE reads through MiXCR, listing each CDR3 protein once. The sample records approximately 190,000 distinct CDR3 sequences, over 10% being singletons. Sequencing was carried out using blood, either unsorted or a sorted T cell fraction (not recorded which). Receptor source: a female donor with ankylosing spondylitis or in good health (not recorded which).

This clonotype was observed many times. The chain links TRBV12-3 or TRBV12-4 to TRBJ1-2, with TRBD1 identical over 12 bases. The CDR3 runs 14 residues. V shed 5 bases and J 7 bases; nucleotides not matched to a gene: 5. The CDR3 spells CASSRDRGRSGYTF. CDR3 nucleotide sequence: TGTGCCAGCAGTCGGGACAGGGGGCGGAGTGGCTACACCTTC.

This clonotype was recorded at least ten times. The chain carries TRBV6-2 or TRBV6-3 and TRBJ2-1; 16 positions agree with TRBD2. CDR1 is MNHEY and CDR2 is SVGEGT in the germline V gene. J gave up 0 bases and V 6 bases, and 5 bases lay outside the gene matches. The CDR3 totals 18 residues. The CDR3 nucleotides are TGTGCCAGCAGATCGGGACTAGCGGGAGGGAGCTCCTACAATGAGCAGTTCTTC. It yields the protein CASRSGLAGGSSYNEQFF.

There are many counts of this clonotype. The rearrangement uses TRBV9 and TRBJ2-1, with D possibly matching TRBD2 (6 bases). CDR1 and CDR2 from the germline V gene are SGDLS and YYNGEE. The CDR3 consists of 14 residues. Trimming shortened V by 0 bases and J by 5 bases, and 9 bases separated the two germline ends. The CDR3 region has the DNA TGTGCCAGCAGCGTAGGCTTAGCGGACAATGAGCAGTTCTTC. Translating it yields CASSVGLADNEQFF. The complete variable domain, with remaining parts taken from reference TRBV9 and TRBJ2-1, reads DSGVTQTPKHLITATGQRVTLRCSPRSGDLSVYWYQQSLDQGLQFLIQYYNGEERAKGNILERFSAQQFPDLHSELNLSSLELGDSALYFCASSVGLADNEQFFGPGTRLTVL.

This clonotype turned up a few times. The chain couples TRBV7-2 to TRBJ1-4; TRBD1 might be the D (5 bases). Germline CDR1 reads SGHTA; CDR2 reads FQGNSA. CDR3 size: 13 residues. V shed 8 bases and J shed 0 bases, with 7 bases lying between them. The CDR3 sequence: CASGGSTNEKLFF. CDR3 DNA: TGTGCCAGCGGGGGTTCAACTAATGAAAAACTGTTTTTT. Full variable domain (remainder filled in from reference TRBV7-2 and TRBJ1-4): GAGVSQSPSNKVTEKGKDVELRCDPISGHTALYWYRQSLGQGLEFLIYFQGNSAPDKSGLPSDRFSAERTGGSVSTLTIQRTQQEDSAVYLCASGGSTNEKLFFGSGTQLSVL.

This clonotype was seen at least ten times. The chain combines TRBV18 with TRBJ1-1; the D gene is possibly TRBD1 (6 bases). V lost 1 base and J lost 3, with 12 bases in between. The CDR3 spans 15 residues. Germline lookup yields CDR1 KGHSH and CDR2 LQKENI. The CDR3: CASSPRAAGDTEAFF. DNA of the CDR3: TGTGCCAGCTCACCACGGGCGGCAGGGGACACTGAAGCTTTCTTT. The whole variable domain, remainder taken from reference TRBV18 and TRBJ1-1, is NAGVMQNPRHLVRRRGQEARLRCSPMKGHSHVYWYRQLPEEGLKFMVYLQKENIIDESGMPKERFSAEFPKEGPSILRIQQVVRGDSAAYFCASSPRAAGDTEAFFGQGTRLTVV.

This clonotype was detected many times. The CDR3 coding sequence is TGCAGTGCTAGAGTTCCGGGACAGGGGGTCAACTATGGCTACACCTTC. This sequence encodes CSARVPGQGVNYGYTF. The chain carries TRBV20-1 and TRBJ1-2; 11 bases fit TRBD1. V lost 1 base to trimming and J lost 2 bases; unmatched junction nucleotides: 6. The CDR3 runs to 16 residues. Germline lookup yields CDR1 DFQATT and CDR2 SNEGSKA (reference sequence).

At least ten counts were recorded for this clonotype. The CDR3 sequence is CASSYLGPSSSYNEQFF. The CDR3 DNA reads as TGTGCCAGCAGTTACTTAGGTCCTAGCAGCTCTTACAATGAGCAGTTCTTC. The chain combines TRBV6-5 with TRBJ2-1; possibly TRBD2 for D (5 bases). The V gene lost 1 base and the J gene lost 4 bases, with 17 bases spanning the gap. The CDR3 length is 17 residues. Germline V lookup: CDR1 MNHEY, CDR2 SVGAGI.

This clonotype was seen at least ten times. V gene TRBV6-2 or TRBV6-3 combines with J gene TRBJ2-7; D assignment may be TRBD1 or TRBD2 (5 bases each). The CDR3 has 14 amino acids. Trimming cost V 0 bases and J 6 bases, with 12 bases left between them. Germline lookup yields CDR1 MNHEY and CDR2 SVGEGT. CDR3 in amino acids: CASSYSGARGEQYF. Written as DNA, the CDR3 is TGTGCCAGCAGTTACTCCGGGGCCCGGGGCGAGCAGTACTTC.

This clonotype was counted at least ten times. V and J are TRBV20-1 and TRBJ2-7; D uncertain. This CDR3 comprises 13 residues. CDR1 and CDR2 (germline): DFQATT, SNEGSKA (reference sequence). Deletions cut 5 bases from V and 0 bases from J, with 11 bases between. DNA of the CDR3: TGCAGTGCTTTTACAAGAGTCTCCTACGAGCAGTACTTC. Protein product: CSAFTRVSYEQYF.

Details on this clonotype: A much larger clone differs from this one at a single base, so this may be a read error. The chain employs TRBV5-6 and TRBJ2-2; D gene ambiguous. Germline values: CDR1 SGHDT, CDR2 YYEEEE. The CDR3 totals 15 residues. DNA of the CDR3: TGTACCAGCAGCTTGGTCGGCGTTGGCACCGGGGAGCTGTTTTTT. It is translated as CTSSLVGVGTGELFF.

This clonotype was seen ten or more times. The chain couples TRBV24-1 to TRBJ2-1, with 10 bases matching TRBD2. This CDR3 comprises 16 residues. The germline CDR1 and CDR2 sequences are KGHDR and SFDVKD. Losses at the gene ends were 6 bases for V and 5 bases for J; bases not matched to a gene: 9. The CDR3 is CATSHAAGGPDNEQFF. CDR3 DNA: TGTGCCACCAGTCACGCAGCGGGAGGGCCGGACAATGAGCAGTTCTTC.

About this clonotype: This may come from a read error, since a much larger clone is one base off. The chain employs TRBV4-1 and TRBJ1-1, with TRBD1 matching over 7 bases. There are 13 residues in the CDR3. Germline CDR1 is MGHRA and CDR2 is YSYEKL. The CDR3 here is CVSSQSTGYGAFF. In DNA form, the CDR3 reads TGCGTCAGCAGCCAATCGACAGGGTATGGGGCTTTCTTT.